This T cell receptor (beta chain) was retrieved from a study of blood T cell repertoires in COVID-19. This clone was counted once. In the study's own analysis: Amplification with reference gene primers provided the estimates of nucleated cell counts. Only in-frame clones appear in the TCRdb table, and some are missing; sequencing was by immunoSEQ multiplex PCR. Clone size and the V and J calls come from that table; the DNA yielded D and trimming. Among approximately 450,000 clones, around 88% were seen once, and the ten largest hold more than 4%. The CDR3 totals 15 residues. V shed 7 bases, J shed 0 bases, and the junction held 9 bases outside the gene matches. Germline assignment: CDR1 SGDLS and CDR2 YYNGEE.

The sequence was collected from a woman aged 25 to 39 with acute or convalescent COVID-19. The sequencing sample was made of peripheral blood. V is TRBV9 and J is TRBJ2-7; 8 bases line up with TRBD1. CDR3 sequence reads: CASQPGTGSSYEQYF. DNA for the CDR3: TGTGCCAGCCAACCCGGGACAGGAAGCTCCTACGAGCAGTACTTC.